This T cell receptor beta chain was captured in a study of OX40 agonist ivuxolimab in advanced cancers. The wider study: Subjects had a mean age of about 65 years, with a range of 23 to 79; around 84% were male.

CDR1 and CDR2 from the germline V gene are SEHNR and FQNEAQ (reference sequence). This CDR3 comprises 14 residues. The junction had 5 bases not matched to a gene; V was cut back by 5 bases and J by 5 bases. Patients with autoimmune history or systemic immunosuppression were excluded. Note on this clone: Its matching antigen is unknown.

Findings and limits, study-wide: The study found among the lowest clonal expansion in partial responders at 0.1-3.0 mg/kg.

Here immunoSEQ multiplex PCR was the method, and the copy in TCRdb shows in-frame clones only, minus some. The repertoire holds around 62,000 clones, roughly 76% seen once, with 1.6% in the top ten. The sample here was CD4+ or CD8+ T cells sorted from blood, taken in a trial of the OX40 agonist ivuxolimab. The rearrangement joins TRBV7-9 to TRBJ1-4, with 7 bases matching TRBD1. This receptor was taken from an adult with an advanced solid tumor such as melanoma, head and neck, liver or kidney cancer. CDR3 bases: TGTGCCAGCAGCAGGGACAGCGCGAATGAAAAACTGTTTTTT. Translating it yields CASSRDSANEKLFF.